This T cell receptor beta chain was obtained from a study of T cell responses to AZD1222 COVID-19 vaccine. Regarding the study as a whole: Spike-specific TCR depth and breadth grew after two AZD1222 doses. The span of vaccine-associated CD4 TCRs extended across spike, with dominance at 160-218 and 743-854. Targeting of unmutated variant regions was reportedly seen in nearly half of spike-specific TCRs. At baseline, seropositivity was found in only six or seven AZD1222 recipients.

On this clone: The antigen remains undetermined.

Method: immunoSEQ multiplex PCR; TCRdb's copy keeps in-frame clones and lacks some. The table shows some 160,000 clones, with about 90% occurring only once. The V gene's germline CDR1 is MNHEY and CDR2 SMNVEV (reference sequence). CDR3 size: 17 residues. V dropped 3 bases and J dropped 6; count of bases not matched to a gene: 13. Here the sequenced sample was peripheral blood, taken on day 0 of AZD1222 vaccination. The rearrangement joins TRBV27 to TRBJ2-1, with TRBD1 identical over 8 bases. The TCR was taken from an adult in good health. CDR3 in amino acids: CASSFLLGTGALNEQFF. In DNA form, the CDR3 reads TGTGCCAGCAGTTTTTTATTGGGGACAGGAGCCCTCAATGAGCAGTTCTTC.